The clone carrying this TCR beta chain was counted a few times. The antigen is not known. This record comes from a study of CD8+ T cells in alopecia areata. Study-level information: Treated individuals took tofacitinib by mouth, 5 to 10 mg twice daily.

In each case, RNA was isolated and then reverse transcribed into cDNA as the sequencing template. This table comes from immunoSEQ multiplex PCR, and its TCRdb copy is limited to in-frame clones, with some not included. The sample yields more than 200,000 clones, approximately 72% seen once. Study-wide findings and caveats: Normal skin's resident alphabeta T cells are sequenced alongside lesional scalp T cells. The study found TCR sharing across patients less clear than in mice, possibly for HLA reasons. It was lesional scalp, especially alopecia totalis/universalis, that showed higher clonality than normal scalp.

After removal of 5 bases from V and 2 bases from J, the junction contained 4 bases not matched to a gene. The CDR3 consists of 16 residues. Germline loops: CDR1 SQVTM, CDR2 ANQGSEA. Treatment of the sample: oral pan-JAK inhibitor, 5-10 mg twice daily. The sequencing used CD4+ T cells sorted from blood, collected at week 44, from a patient treated with tofacitinib. The V and J genes are TRBV29-1 and TRBJ2-6; 12 positions match TRBD1. This clonotype was sampled from a human donor with alopecia areata. CDR3 amino acids: CSVTGTGGAGANVLTF. As DNA, the CDR3 is TGCAGCGTTACCGGGACAGGGGGCGCTGGGGCCAACGTCCTGACTTTC.